These 26 T cell receptor beta chains share one sample of origin, sequenced in a study of blood T cells in healthy people across ages. Using a J-beta primer mix together with a sample-barcoded 5' primer, a second PCR was run for about 7 to 12 cycles. Each CDR3 protein is one row after TCRdb ran MiXCR on the 5' RACE reads. The table has about 1.6 million distinct CDR3 sequences, approximately 32% seen once. Sample: blood. These receptors were collected from a woman in her thirties in good health.

This chain connects TRBV5-8 to TRBJ2-7; D is uncertain. Looked up from germline, CDR1 is SGHTS and CDR2 is YDEGEE. The CDR3 runs to 13 residues. Written as DNA, the CDR3 is TGTGCCAGCAGCTTTTCCCAGTCCTACGAGCTGTACGTC. This encodes CASSFSQSYELYV.

Note on this clonotype: No DNA is shown, since the ends of the CDR3 on it are uncertain; the CDR3 is the one TCRdb lists. The chain links TRBV29-1 to TRBJ1-2; the table's D call of TRBD1 was not tested on the DNA. The CDR3 region is 14 residues in length, termini included. From germline, CDR1 is SQVTM and CDR2 ANQGSEA. The CDR3 reads CSVLAQGSNYGCTF.

The rearrangement joins TRBV7-8 to TRBJ2-3, with 8 bases lining up with TRBD2. V was pared by 7 bases and J by 5 bases, with 14 bases of the junction left unmatched. This CDR3 is 16 amino acids long. Germline V gene data show CDR1 as SGHVS and CDR2 as FQNEAQ. CDR3 residues: CASTASGSALRDTQYF. CDR3 nucleotide sequence: TGTGCCAGCACCGCAAGCGGGAGCGCTTTAAGAGATACGCAGTATTTT.

V gene TRBV20-1 combines with J gene TRBJ2-7; D is ambiguous. Germline CDR1 reads DFQATT; CDR2 reads SNEGSKA (reference sequence). CDR3 length: 13 amino acids. The CDR3 DNA sequence: TGCAGCGCCCGACCCAGAAGACCCTACGAGCAGTACTTC. It translates to CSARPRRPYEQYF.

A few counts support this clonotype. The chain links TRBV14 to TRBJ2-5; D gene ambiguous. The better agreement between TRBJ2-1 and the DNA end casts doubt on the J call. The CDR3 covers 11 residues. Germline CDR1 SGHDN, CDR2 FVKESK. Here the CDR3 DNA reads TGTGCCAGCAGCCAAGCGGAGACCCAGTTCTTC. It yields the protein CASSQAETQFF.

The chain recombines TRBV18 with TRBJ1-1; no firm D call. The V and J ends lost 8 bases and 1 base respectively, with 11 bases between them. In germline, CDR1 is KGHSH, CDR2 LQKENI. This CDR3 contains 13 residues. The CDR3 DNA reads TGTGCCAGCAGCCCGTTCCGGAACACTGAAGCTTTCTTT. It encodes CASSPFRNTEAFF. The variable domain in full, completed from reference TRBV18 and TRBJ1-1, reads NAGVMQNPRHLVRRRGQEARLRCSPMKGHSHVYWYRQLPEEGLKFMVYLQKENIIDESGMPKERFSAEFPKEGPSILRIQQVVRGDSAAYFCASSPFRNTEAFFGQGTRLTVV.

This clonotype has more than one count but fewer than ten. The CDR3, as DNA: TGTGCCAGCAGCACTCGGACTAGCGGGAGGATGGACAAAAACATTCAGTACTTC. Protein sequence: CASSTRTSGRMDKNIQYF. V gene TRBV13 combines with J gene TRBJ2-4; 14 nucleotides match TRBD2. CDR3 length: 18 residues. Losses at the gene ends were 5 bases for V and 3 bases for J; bases not matched to a gene: 9. Per germline, CDR1 PRHDT and CDR2 FYEKMQ (reference sequence).

The V and J genes are TRBV29-1 and TRBJ2-1; D tentatively fits TRBD1 or TRBD2 (5 bases each). Germline loops: CDR1 SQVTM, CDR2 ANQGSEA. CDR3 length equals 8 residues. Trimming cost V 7 bases and J 13 bases, with 8 bases left between them. This CDR3 is CSGGTQFF. CDR3 DNA: TGCAGCGGTGGGACCCAGTTCTTC.

This chain uses TRBV3-1 with TRBJ1-6; 8 bases are a match to TRBD1. CDR3 length: 14 residues. Germline assignment: CDR1 LGHDT and CDR2 YNNKEL (reference sequence). The junction had 4 bases not matched to a gene; V was cut back by 3 bases and J by 9 bases. The CDR3 is CASSQGTGSSPLHF. The CDR3 DNA follows: TGTGCCAGCAGCCAGGGGACAGGCTCTTCACCCCTCCACTTT.

This chain links TRBV5-1 with TRBJ2-3; D unresolved. V gave up 0 bases and J gave up 7 bases, with 9 bases separating them. Germline CDR1 SGHRS, CDR2 YFSETQ. This CDR3 spans 13 amino acids. CDR3 coding DNA: TGCGCCAGCAGCTTGGAAGGGTCAAATACGCAGTATTTT. Translated, it gives CASSLEGSNTQYF. The entire variable domain, with the rest obtained from reference TRBV5-1 and TRBJ2-3, is as follows: KAGVTQTPRYLIKTRGQQVTLSCSPISGHRSVSWYQQTPGQGLQFLFEYFSETQRNKGNFPGRFSGRQFSNSRSEMNVSTLELGDSALYLCASSLEGSNTQYFGPGTRLTVL.

This clonotype was seen a handful of times. This chain's CDR3 is CASTLLGNYEQYF. The CDR3 region has the DNA TGTGCCAGCACCCTGCTTGGGAACTACGAGCAGTACTTC. This chain links TRBV18 with TRBJ2-7, with D uncertain. CDR1 and CDR2 from the germline V gene are KGHSH and LQKENI. The CDR3 loop spans 13 amino acids. With 8 bases removed from V and 3 bases from J, the gap between germline ends came to 14 bases.

The CDR3 region has the DNA TGTGCCAGCAGCCTATCGACAGGGAACAATGAGCAGTTCTTC. The encoded protein is CASSLSTGNNEQFF. This sequence joins TRBV5-6 and TRBJ2-1; 7 positions agree with TRBD1. The V gene end was trimmed by 4 bases and the J gene end by 5 bases; junction bases not matched to a gene: 6. The CDR3 is 14 residues long. The V gene's germline CDR1 is SGHDT and CDR2 YYEEEE. Drawing the rest from reference TRBV5-6 and TRBJ2-1, the complete variable domain is DAGVTQSPTHLIKTRGQQVTLRCSPKSGHDTVSWYQQALGQGPQFIFQYYEEEERQRGNFPDRFSGHQFPNYSSELNVNALLLGDSALYLCASSLSTGNNEQFFGPGTRLTVL.

The chain joins TRBV6-1 to TRBJ2-7, with 8 bases that match TRBD1. V lost 6 bases and J lost 3; bases outside the gene matches: 4. The CDR3 is made up of 13 amino acids. Germline V gene sequence: CDR1 MNHNS, CDR2 SASEGT. The CDR3 loop reads CASRRQGNYEQYF. The CDR3 DNA reads as TGTGCCAGCAGGAGACAGGGGAACTACGAGCAGTACTTC.

This clonotype was seen a few times. The chain joins TRBV28 to TRBJ2-7; 14 bases are shared with TRBD2. The germline V gene has CDR1 MDHEN and CDR2 SYDVKM. CDR3 length: 17 amino acids. Unmatched junction bases numbered 7, after V lost 5 bases and J lost 1 base. The CDR3 sequence: CASSRGLAGVTSYEQYF. CDR3 nucleotides: TGTGCCAGCAGTAGGGGACTAGCGGGAGTTACATCCTACGAGCAGTACTTC.

The count of this clonotype is one. V gene TRBV4-1 combines with J gene TRBJ2-1; 7 bases line up with TRBD2. Losses at the gene ends were 3 bases for V and 7 bases for J; bases not matched to a gene: 18. CDR1 and CDR2 (germline): MGHRA, YSYEKL. The CDR3 sequence is 18 residues long. The CDR3 DNA reads TGCGCCAGCAGCCACGCAAGTCTGAGGGGAGGGCCCTTTAATGAGCAGTTCTTC. Translation gives CASSHASLRGGPFNEQFF.

This clonotype has more than one count but fewer than ten. This sequence joins TRBV5-1 and TRBJ2-3; D unclear. The CDR3 runs to 16 residues. The V gene lost 0 bases and the J gene lost 0 bases, with 11 bases spanning the gap. The germline V gene has CDR1 SGHRS and CDR2 YFSETQ. The CDR3 spells CASSLGGSSSTDTQYF. CDR3 DNA sequence: TGCGCCAGCAGCTTGGGTGGTAGCTCCAGCACAGATACGCAGTATTTT.

This rearrangement joins TRBV6-1 to TRBJ1-5, with a tentative D call TRBD1 (6 bases). Trimming removed 3 bases from V and 7 bases from J, with 10 bases in between. CDR1 is MNHNS, CDR2 SASEGT, per germline. The CDR3 has 13 amino acids. Here the CDR3 DNA reads TGTGCCAGCAGTGAGGGGGGCCGACAGCCCCAGCATTTT. This sequence encodes CASSEGGRQPQHF.

This clonotype came up a few times. This clone may be a read error of a much larger clone one base away. The rearrangement uses TRBV5-8 and TRBJ2-4; D is uncertain. There are 14 residues in the CDR3. The germline V gene encodes CDR1 SGHTS and CDR2 YDEGEE. Trimming shortened V by 2 bases and J by 0 bases, and 6 bases separated the two germline ends. CDR3: CASSFGLAKNIQYF. The DNA for the CDR3 is TGTGCCAGCAGCTTTGGGTTAGCCAAAAACATTCAGTACTTC.

The genes are TRBV21-1 and TRBJ2-5; TRBD1 was called by the table and not checked on the DNA. TRBV21-1 is noted as a pseudogene. This CDR3 is built from 14 residues. This CDR3 reads CAGTSRDPLETQYF. In DNA, the CDR3 is TGTGCCGGCACCTCCCGGGACCCATTGGAGACCCAGTACTTC.

The sample holds many counts of this clonotype. The chain is built from TRBV6-5 and TRBJ2-1; TRBD2 might be the D (5 bases). This CDR3 region has 13 residues. In germline, CDR1 is MNHEY, CDR2 SVGAGI. Trimming left V 4 bases short and J 7 bases short, with 11 bases between. CDR3 loop: CASSSLSDNEQFF. The CDR3, as DNA: TGTGCCAGCAGTTCCCTTAGCGATAATGAGCAGTTCTTC.

The chain has TRBV5-4 and TRBJ2-1, with a possible D match to TRBD1 (7 bases). The V gene lost 5 bases and the J gene lost 9 bases, with 18 bases spanning the gap. The germline CDR1 and CDR2 sequences are SGHNT and YYREEE (reference sequence). CDR3 length: 14 amino acids. Here the CDR3 reads CASSPGGKGREQFF. CDR3 DNA: TGTGCCAGCAGTCCAGGGGGGAAGGGACGTGAGCAGTTCTTC.

V is TRBV20-1 and J is TRBJ2-7; D possibly corresponds to TRBD1 (6 bases). V was clipped by 4 bases and J by 5 bases, with 12 bases between them. Germline CDR1 and CDR2: DFQATT and SNEGSKA (reference sequence). The CDR3 covers 12 residues. CDR3: CSAIGGSDEQYF. As DNA, the CDR3 is TGCAGTGCTATAGGGGGAAGCGACGAGCAGTACTTC.

This clonotype was observed many times. This chain uses TRBV20-1 with TRBJ2-1, with 11 bases matching TRBD2. Germline V lookup: CDR1 DFQATT, CDR2 SNEGSKA (reference sequence). CDR3 length equals 16 residues. J gave up 4 bases and V 4 bases, and 9 bases lay outside the gene matches. The CDR3 region is CSAKGLAEALYNEQFF. The CDR3 DNA reads TGCAGTGCTAAGGGACTAGCGGAAGCACTATACAATGAGCAGTTCTTC.

This sequence joins TRBV30 and TRBJ1-4; perhaps TRBD1 as D (6 bases). The CDR3 runs to 14 residues. Germline V CDR1 and CDR2: GTSNPN, SVGIG (reference sequence). V lost 2 bases and J lost 4, with 11 bases in between. CDR3 DNA sequence: TGTGCCTGGAGTCGCCAGGGGATTAATGAAAAACTGTTTTTT. This encodes CAWSRQGINEKLFF.

The chain is built from TRBV5-5 and TRBJ2-7; no clear D gene. Germline V CDR1 and CDR2: SGHKS, YYEKEE (reference sequence). The CDR3 contains 12 residues. V lost 4 bases and J lost 7, with 12 bases in between. CDR3 in amino acids: CASSPFLEEQYF. The CDR3 region has the DNA TGTGCCAGCAGCCCCTTTTTAGAAGAGCAGTACTTC.

The gene calls are TRBV14 and TRBJ2-1; TRBD2 might be the D (6 bases). The V and J ends lost 4 bases and 6 bases respectively, with 16 bases between them. CDR3 length: 15 residues. Germline CDR1 reads SGHDN; CDR2 reads FVKESK. CDR3 sequence: CASSRWGEDFNEQFF. CDR3 in DNA: TGTGCCAGCAGCCGGTGGGGGGAGGATTTCAATGAGCAGTTCTTC. Full variable domain (remainder filled in from reference TRBV14 and TRBJ2-1): EAGVTQFPSHSVIEKGQTVTLRCDPISGHDNLYWYRRVMGKEIKFLLHFVKESKQDESGMPNNRFLAERTGGTYSTLKVQPAELEDSGVYFCASSRWGEDFNEQFFGPGTRLTVL.